These 9 T cell receptor beta chains were sequenced from one sample in a study of metastatic and nonmetastatic thyroid tumors. MiXCR reprocessed the PCR reads for TCRdb. The table lists 30,000 to 45,000 clones, less than 25% of them singletons. Thyroid surgery was performed in patients who had received no treatment beforehand. Sequenced sample: blood. The receptors derive from a female donor with papillary thyroid cancer or a benign thyroid nodule (not recorded which). Some clones in this sample may be carry-over from other donors' samples.

This clone has a handful of counts. Germline is not matched at one junction end, which may reflect a read error. V gene TRBV6-1 combines with J gene TRBJ2-3, with D maybe TRBD1 (5 bases). Germline V gives CDR1 MNHNS, CDR2 SASEGT. The CDR3 is 15 residues long. For the CDR3, the DNA is TGTGCCAGCAGTACCGGAAAGGGGAAAACAGATAAGCAGTATTTT. Its protein product is CASSTGKGKTDKQYF.

A few counts support this clone. The chain couples TRBV9 to TRBJ1-1; 7 bases line up with TRBD1. CDR1 SGDLS and CDR2 YYNGEE come from the germline V gene. V lost 0 bases and J lost 11; bases outside the gene matches: 7. This CDR3 has 13 amino acids. The CDR3 spells CASSVEEGAIAFF. The CDR3 DNA reads TGTGCCAGCAGCGTAGAGGAGGGGGCAATTGCTTTCTTT.

V gene TRBV30 combines with J gene TRBJ2-3, with 7 bases lining up with TRBD2. The CDR3 runs 15 residues. The germline V gene has CDR1 GTSNPN and CDR2 SVGIG (reference sequence). The ends lost 3 bases at V and 1 base at J; junction bases unmatched: 7. The CDR3 sequence is CAWSSGLAGTDTQYF. For the CDR3, the DNA is TGTGCCTGGAGCTCCGGGCTAGCGGGCACAGATACGCAGTATTTT. Combining the CDR3 with reference TRBV30 and TRBJ2-3 gives the whole variable domain SQTIHQWPATLVQPVGSPLSLECTVEGTSNPNLYWYRQAAGRGLQLLFYSVGIGQISSEVPQNLSASRPQDRQFILSSKKLLLSDSGFYLCAWSSGLAGTDTQYFGPGTRLTVL.

This clone was seen many times. The chain links TRBV19 to TRBJ2-2; D gene uncertain. From germline, CDR1 is LNHDA and CDR2 SQIVND (reference sequence). V gave up 2 bases and J gave up 5 bases, with 9 bases separating them. This CDR3 contains 14 residues. CDR3 in DNA: TGTGCCAGTAGTATAAAGCCAATGACCGGGGAGCTGTTTTTT. Translation gives CASSIKPMTGELFF.

This clone was observed at least ten times. The J gene is TRBJ2-7, the V gene TRBV14, with 7 bases fitting TRBD1. The germline gives CDR1 SGHDN, CDR2 FVKESK. The CDR3 totals 15 residues. J gave up 5 bases and V 5 bases, and 12 bases lay outside the gene matches. The DNA for the CDR3 is TGTGCCAGCAGCGAAACGACGGGACAGCGCCACGAGCAGTACTTC. The encoded protein is CASSETTGQRHEQYF.

This clone was detected many times. The chain has TRBV29-1 and TRBJ2-2, with 7 bases identical to TRBD2. The CDR3 contains 17 residues. J lost 1 base, V lost 6 bases, and 14 bases had no gene match. Per the germline V gene, CDR1 is SQVTM and CDR2 is ANQGSEA. The CDR3 DNA follows: TGCAGCGTGAGACGGCGGAACGGCGGGAGGAACACCGGGGAGCTGTTTTTT. This sequence encodes CSVRRRNGGRNTGELFF.

This clone occurred many times. The chain employs TRBV5-1 and TRBJ2-5; D ambiguous. With 2 bases removed from V and 5 bases from J, the gap between germline ends came to 13 bases. The CDR3 runs to 14 residues. CDR1 is SGHRS, CDR2 YFSETQ, per germline. The CDR3 sequence: CASSFSAVGETQYF. The CDR3 bases are TGCGCCAGCAGCTTTAGTGCGGTTGGCGAGACCCAGTACTTC.

The chain employs TRBV20-1 and TRBJ2-3; TRBD2 matches at 9 bases. This CDR3 has 14 amino acids. Trimming at V came to 1 base and at J to 8 bases, leaving 7 bases not matched to a gene. The germline gives CDR1 DFQATT, CDR2 SNEGSKA (reference sequence). CDR3 in amino acids: CSARGFSGSFTQYF. CDR3 DNA sequence: TGCAGTGCTAGAGGGTTTAGCGGGAGTTTTACGCAGTATTTT.

With regard to this clone: This may be a read error: a much more frequent sequence differs by one nucleotide. The chain recombines TRBV20-1 with TRBJ2-3, with 7 bases lining up with TRBD2. Germline loops: CDR1 DFQATT, CDR2 SNEGSKA (reference sequence). The CDR3 contains 14 residues. V gave up 6 bases and J gave up 3 bases; unmatched junction bases: 9. The CDR3 region is CSAVEASGTDTQYF. CDR3 bases: TGCAGTGCGGTGGAGGCTAGCGGAACAGATACGCAGTATTTT.